This entry concerns a single T cell receptor (beta chain). In the authors' methods: Estimates of nucleated cell counts were drawn from the amplification of reference gene primers. Sequencing was performed with immunoSEQ multiplex PCR; in TCRdb, only in-frame clones are kept and a portion is missing. That table supplies the V and J calls and clone size; D and trimming were determined from the DNA. Of roughly 290,000 clones in the sample, nearly 90% were seen once. V shed 1 base, J shed 4 bases, and the junction held 8 bases outside the gene matches. Germline-derived CDR1 and CDR2 are LGHNA and YSLEER. CDR3 length equals 16 residues. Cohorts were assigned according to the clinical history that participants reported. The sample originates from a study of blood T cell repertoires in COVID-19. The overall study: Samples taken during acute and convalescent COVID-19 were collected in the United States, Italy and Spain. Nucleic acid was either cDNA or gDNA, and it came from T cells, B-cell-depleted T cells, or PBMCs.

The clonotype originates from a woman in her late teens or twenties with acute COVID-19. The specimen was PBMCs or T cells enriched from blood (not recorded which). The chain recombines TRBV4-3 with TRBJ2-5; 8 bases are a match to TRBD2. The CDR3 region is CASSQGRAGGRETQYF. Here the CDR3 DNA reads TGCGCCAGCAGCCAAGGGAGGGCGGGAGGTCGAGAGACCCAGTACTTC.